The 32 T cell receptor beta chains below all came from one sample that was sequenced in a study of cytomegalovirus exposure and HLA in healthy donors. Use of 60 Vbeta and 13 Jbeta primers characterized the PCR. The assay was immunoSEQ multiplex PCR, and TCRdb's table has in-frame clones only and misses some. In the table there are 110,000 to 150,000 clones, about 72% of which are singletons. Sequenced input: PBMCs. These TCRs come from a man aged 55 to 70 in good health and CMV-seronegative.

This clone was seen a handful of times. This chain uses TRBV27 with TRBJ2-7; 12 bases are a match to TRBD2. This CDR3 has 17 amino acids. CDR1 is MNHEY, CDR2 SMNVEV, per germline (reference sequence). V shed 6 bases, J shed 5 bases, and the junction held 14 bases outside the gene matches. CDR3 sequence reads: CASRGDGTSGFIDEQYF. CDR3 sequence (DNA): TGTGCCAGCAGGGGGGACGGGACTAGCGGGTTTATCGACGAGCAGTACTTC.

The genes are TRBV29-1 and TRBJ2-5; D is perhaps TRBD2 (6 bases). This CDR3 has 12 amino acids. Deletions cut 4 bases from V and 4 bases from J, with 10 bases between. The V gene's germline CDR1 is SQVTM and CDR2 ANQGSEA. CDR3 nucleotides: TGCAGCGTTGGGGAAGCGGGAGAGACCCAGTACTTC. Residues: CSVGEAGETQYF.

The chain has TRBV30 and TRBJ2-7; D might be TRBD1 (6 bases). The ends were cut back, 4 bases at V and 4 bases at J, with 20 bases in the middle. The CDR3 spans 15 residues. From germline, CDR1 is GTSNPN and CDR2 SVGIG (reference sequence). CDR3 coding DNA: TGTGCCTGGACCAAAGGGGTCAGGGGAGTTTACGAGCAGTACTTC. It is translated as CAWTKGVRGVYEQYF.

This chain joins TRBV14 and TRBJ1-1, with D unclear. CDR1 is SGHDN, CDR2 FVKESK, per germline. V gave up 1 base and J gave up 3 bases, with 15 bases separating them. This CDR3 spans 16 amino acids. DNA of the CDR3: TGTGCCAGCAGCCAAGTCACTGGAGCCCCGTACACTGAAGCTTTCTTT. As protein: CASSQVTGAPYTEAFF. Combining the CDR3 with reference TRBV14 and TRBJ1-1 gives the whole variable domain EAGVTQFPSHSVIEKGQTVTLRCDPISGHDNLYWYRRVMGKEIKFLLHFVKESKQDESGMPNNRFLAERTGGTYSTLKVQPAELEDSGVYFCASSQVTGAPYTEAFFGQGTRLTVV.

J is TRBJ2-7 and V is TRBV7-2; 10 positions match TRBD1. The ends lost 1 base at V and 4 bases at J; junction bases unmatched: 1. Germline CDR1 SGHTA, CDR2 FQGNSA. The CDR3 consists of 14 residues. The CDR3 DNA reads TGTGCCAGCAGCTTAGGGGGACAGGGGTACGAGCAGTACTTC. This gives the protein CASSLGGQGYEQYF.

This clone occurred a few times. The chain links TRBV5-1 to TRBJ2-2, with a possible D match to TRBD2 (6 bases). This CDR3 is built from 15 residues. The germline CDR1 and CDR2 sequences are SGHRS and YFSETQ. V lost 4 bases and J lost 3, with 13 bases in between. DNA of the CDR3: TGCGCCAGCAGCATCCGGGACTTCTACACCGGGGAGCTGTTTTTT. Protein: CASSIRDFYTGELFF.

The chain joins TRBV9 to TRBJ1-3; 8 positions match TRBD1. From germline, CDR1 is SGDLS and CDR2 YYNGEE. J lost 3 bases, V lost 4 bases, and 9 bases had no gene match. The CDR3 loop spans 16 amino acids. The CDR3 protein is CASSPDGTGNGNTIYF. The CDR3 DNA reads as TGTGCCAGCAGCCCAGATGGGACAGGCAATGGAAACACCATATATTTT.

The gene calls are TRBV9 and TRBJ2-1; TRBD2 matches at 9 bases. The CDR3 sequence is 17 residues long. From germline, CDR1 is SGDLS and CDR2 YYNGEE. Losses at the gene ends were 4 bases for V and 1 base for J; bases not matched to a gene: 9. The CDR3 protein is CASSTPQREDSYNEQFF. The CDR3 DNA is TGTGCCAGCAGCACACCTCAGCGGGAGGATTCCTACAATGAGCAGTTCTTC.

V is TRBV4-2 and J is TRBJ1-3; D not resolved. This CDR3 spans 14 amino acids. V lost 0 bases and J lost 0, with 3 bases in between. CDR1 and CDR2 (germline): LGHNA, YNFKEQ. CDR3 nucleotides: TGTGCCAGCAGCCAAGACAGCTCTGGAAACACCATATATTTT. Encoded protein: CASSQDSSGNTIYF.

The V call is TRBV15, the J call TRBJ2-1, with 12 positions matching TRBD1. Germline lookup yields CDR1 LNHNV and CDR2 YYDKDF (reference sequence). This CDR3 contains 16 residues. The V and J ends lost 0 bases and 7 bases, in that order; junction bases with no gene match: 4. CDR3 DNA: TGTGCCACCAGCAGAGATCCGGGACAGGGGGCAAATGAGCAGTTCTTC. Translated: CATSRDPGQGANEQFF.

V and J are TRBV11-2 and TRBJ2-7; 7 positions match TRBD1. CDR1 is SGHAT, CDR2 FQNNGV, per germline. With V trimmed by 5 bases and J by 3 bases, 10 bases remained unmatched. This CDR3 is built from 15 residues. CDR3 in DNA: TGTGCCAGCAGCCCCCTCCGGGACAGAATCTACGAGCAGTACTTC. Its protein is CASSPLRDRIYEQYF.

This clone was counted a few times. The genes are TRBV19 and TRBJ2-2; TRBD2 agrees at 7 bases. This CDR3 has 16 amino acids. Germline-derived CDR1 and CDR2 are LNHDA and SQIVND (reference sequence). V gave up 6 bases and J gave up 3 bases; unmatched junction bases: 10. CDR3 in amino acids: CASSPRRGMDTGELFF. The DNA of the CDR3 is TGTGCCAGTAGCCCGAGGCGGGGGATGGACACCGGGGAGCTGTTTTTT.

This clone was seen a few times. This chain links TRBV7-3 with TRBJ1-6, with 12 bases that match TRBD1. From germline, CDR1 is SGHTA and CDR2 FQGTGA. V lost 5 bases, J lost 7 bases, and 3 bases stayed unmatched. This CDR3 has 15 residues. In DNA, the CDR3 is TGTGCCAGCAGCATGGGACAGGGGGCCAATTCACCCCTCCACTTT. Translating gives CASSMGQGANSPLHF.

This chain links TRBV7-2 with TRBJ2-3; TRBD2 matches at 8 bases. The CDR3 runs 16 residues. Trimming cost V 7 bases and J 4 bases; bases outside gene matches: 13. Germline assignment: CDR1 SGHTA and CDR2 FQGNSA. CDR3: CASTLQSGSLSDTQYF. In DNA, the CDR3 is TGTGCCAGCACCCTCCAGAGCGGGAGTCTCTCAGATACGCAGTATTTT.

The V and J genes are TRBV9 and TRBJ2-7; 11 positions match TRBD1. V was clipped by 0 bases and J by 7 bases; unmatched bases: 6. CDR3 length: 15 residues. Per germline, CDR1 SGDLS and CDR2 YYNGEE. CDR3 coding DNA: TGTGCCAGCAGCGTAGGGGACAGGGGGTTTGGTGAGCAGTACTTC. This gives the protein CASSVGDRGFGEQYF.

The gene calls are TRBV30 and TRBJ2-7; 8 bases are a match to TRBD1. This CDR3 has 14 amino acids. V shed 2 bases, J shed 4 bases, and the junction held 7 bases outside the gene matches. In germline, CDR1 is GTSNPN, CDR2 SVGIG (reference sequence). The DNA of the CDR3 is TGTGCCTGGAGTATCACAGGGGGTGGGTACGAGCAGTACTTC. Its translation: CAWSITGGGYEQYF. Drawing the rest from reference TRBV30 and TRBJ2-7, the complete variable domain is SQTIHQWPATLVQPVGSPLSLECTVEGTSNPNLYWYRQAAGRGLQLLFYSVGIGQISSEVPQNLSASRPQDRQFILSSKKLLLSDSGFYLCAWSITGGGYEQYFGPGTRLTVT.

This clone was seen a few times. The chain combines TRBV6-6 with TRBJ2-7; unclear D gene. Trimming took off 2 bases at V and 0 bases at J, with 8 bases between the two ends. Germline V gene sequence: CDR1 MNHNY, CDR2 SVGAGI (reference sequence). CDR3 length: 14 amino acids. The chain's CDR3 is CASSYGPNSYEQYF. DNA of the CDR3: TGTGCCAGCAGTTACGGGCCGAACTCCTACGAGCAGTACTTC.

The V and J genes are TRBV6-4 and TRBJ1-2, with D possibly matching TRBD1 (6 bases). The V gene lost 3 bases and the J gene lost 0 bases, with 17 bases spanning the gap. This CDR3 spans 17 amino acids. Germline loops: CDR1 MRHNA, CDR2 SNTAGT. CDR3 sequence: CASSDRFGQPSNYGYTF. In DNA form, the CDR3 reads TGTGCCAGCAGTGATCGTTTTGGACAGCCTTCTAACTATGGCTACACCTTC.

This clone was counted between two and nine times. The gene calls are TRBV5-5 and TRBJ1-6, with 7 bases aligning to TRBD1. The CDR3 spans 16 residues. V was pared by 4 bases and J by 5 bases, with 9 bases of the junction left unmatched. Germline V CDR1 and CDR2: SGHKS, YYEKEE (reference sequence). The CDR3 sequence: CASSRGSGTDNSPLHF. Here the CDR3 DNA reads TGTGCCAGCAGCCGAGGCTCCGGGACAGATAATTCACCCCTCCACTTT. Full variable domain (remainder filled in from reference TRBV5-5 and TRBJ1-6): DAGVTQSPTHLIKTRGQQVTLRCSPISGHKSVSWYQQVLGQGPQFIFQYYEKEERGRGNFPDRFSARQFPNYSSELNVNALLLGDSALYLCASSRGSGTDNSPLHFGNGTRLTVT.

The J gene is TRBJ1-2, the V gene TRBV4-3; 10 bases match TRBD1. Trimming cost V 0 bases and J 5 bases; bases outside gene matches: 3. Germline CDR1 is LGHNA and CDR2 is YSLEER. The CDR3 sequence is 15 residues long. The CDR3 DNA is TGCGCCAGCAGCCAAGAAGGGACAGGGGAATATGGCTACACCTTC. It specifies CASSQEGTGEYGYTF.

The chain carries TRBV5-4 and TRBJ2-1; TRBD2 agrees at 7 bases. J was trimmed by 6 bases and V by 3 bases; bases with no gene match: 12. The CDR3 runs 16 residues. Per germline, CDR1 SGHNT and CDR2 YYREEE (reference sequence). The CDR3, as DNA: TGTGCCAGCAGCTCGGTCGGGGCGGGAGTACGCAATGAGCAGTTCTTC. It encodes CASSSVGAGVRNEQFF.

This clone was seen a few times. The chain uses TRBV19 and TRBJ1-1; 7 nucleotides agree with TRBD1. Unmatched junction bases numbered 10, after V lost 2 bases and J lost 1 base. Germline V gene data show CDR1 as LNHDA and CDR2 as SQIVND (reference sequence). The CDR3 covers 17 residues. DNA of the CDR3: TGTGCCAGTAGTATAAGACAGGGCCTTGGTTCGAACACTGAAGCTTTCTTT. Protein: CASSIRQGLGSNTEAFF.

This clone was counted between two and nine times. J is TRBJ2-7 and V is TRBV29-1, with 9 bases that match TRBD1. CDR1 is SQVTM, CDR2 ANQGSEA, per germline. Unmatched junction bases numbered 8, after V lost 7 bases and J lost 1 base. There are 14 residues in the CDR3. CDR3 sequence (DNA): TGCAGCGCCGCGGGACAGGGTGTATCCTACGAGCAGTACTTC. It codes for CSAAGQGVSYEQYF.

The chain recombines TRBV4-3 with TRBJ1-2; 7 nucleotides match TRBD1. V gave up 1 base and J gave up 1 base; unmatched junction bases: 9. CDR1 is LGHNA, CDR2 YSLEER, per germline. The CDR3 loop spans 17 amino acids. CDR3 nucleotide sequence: TGCGCCAGCAGCCAAGGGTACGGGACAGACTATAACTATGGCTACACCTTC. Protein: CASSQGYGTDYNYGYTF.

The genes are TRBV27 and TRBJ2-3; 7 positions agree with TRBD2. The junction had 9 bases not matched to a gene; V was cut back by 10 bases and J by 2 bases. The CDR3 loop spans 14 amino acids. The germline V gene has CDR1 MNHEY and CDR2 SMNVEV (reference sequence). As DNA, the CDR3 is TGTGCCACCCTTCCCAGCGGGACCACAGATACGCAGTATTTT. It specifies CATLPSGTTDTQYF.

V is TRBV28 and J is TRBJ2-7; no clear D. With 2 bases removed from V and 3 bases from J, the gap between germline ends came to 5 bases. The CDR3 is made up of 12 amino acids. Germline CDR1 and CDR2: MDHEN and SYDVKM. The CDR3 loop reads CASSLELYEQYF. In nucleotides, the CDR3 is TGTGCCAGCAGTTTAGAGCTCTACGAGCAGTACTTC.

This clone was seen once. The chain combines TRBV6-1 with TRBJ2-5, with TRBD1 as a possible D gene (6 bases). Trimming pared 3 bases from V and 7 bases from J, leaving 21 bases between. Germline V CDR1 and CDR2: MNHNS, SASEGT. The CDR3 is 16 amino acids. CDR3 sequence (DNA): TGTGCCAGCAGTGATGCAGGACAGATCCCTCCATGGACCCAGTACTTC. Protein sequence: CASSDAGQIPPWTQYF.

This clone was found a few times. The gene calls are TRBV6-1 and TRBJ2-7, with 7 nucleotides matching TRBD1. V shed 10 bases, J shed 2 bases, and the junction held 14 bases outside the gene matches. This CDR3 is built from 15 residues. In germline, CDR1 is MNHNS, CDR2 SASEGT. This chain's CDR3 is CATSRQGRTTYEQYF. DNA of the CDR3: TGTGCCACTTCAAGACAGGGCCGGACAACCTACGAGCAGTACTTC.

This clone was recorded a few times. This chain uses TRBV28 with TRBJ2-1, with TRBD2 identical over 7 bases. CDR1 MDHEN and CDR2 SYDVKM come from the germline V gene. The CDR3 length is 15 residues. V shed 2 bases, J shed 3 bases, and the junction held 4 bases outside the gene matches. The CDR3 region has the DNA TGTGCCAGCAGTTTACAGCGGGGCCTCTACAATGAGCAGTTCTTC. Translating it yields CASSLQRGLYNEQFF.

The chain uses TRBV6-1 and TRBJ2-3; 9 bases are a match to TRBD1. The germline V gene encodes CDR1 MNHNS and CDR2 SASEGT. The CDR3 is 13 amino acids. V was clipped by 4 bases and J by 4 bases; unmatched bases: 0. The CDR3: CASSGDRADTQYF. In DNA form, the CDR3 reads TGTGCCAGCAGTGGGGACAGGGCAGATACGCAGTATTTT.

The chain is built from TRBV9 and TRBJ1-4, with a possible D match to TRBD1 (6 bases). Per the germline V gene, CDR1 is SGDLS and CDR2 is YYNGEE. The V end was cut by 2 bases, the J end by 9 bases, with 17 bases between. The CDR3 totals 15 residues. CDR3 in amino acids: CASSVARDIGQKLFF. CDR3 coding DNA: TGTGCCAGCAGCGTCGCCCGGGACATCGGGCAAAAACTGTTTTTT.

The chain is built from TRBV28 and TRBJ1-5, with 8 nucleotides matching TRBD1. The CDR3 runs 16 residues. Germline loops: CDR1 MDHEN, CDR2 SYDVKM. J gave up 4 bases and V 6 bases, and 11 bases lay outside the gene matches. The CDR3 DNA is TGTGCCAGCAGATCCGATCAGGGGGCACGGAATCAGCCCCAGCATTTT. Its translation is CASRSDQGARNQPQHF.